These T cell receptor beta chains were read from a single sample in a study of blood T cell repertoires in COVID-19. Only in-frame clones appear in the TCRdb table, and some are missing; sequencing was by immunoSEQ multiplex PCR. Here the sample spans about 200,000 clones, 80% being singletons. Source material: PBMCs or T cells enriched from blood (not recorded which). These receptors were taken from a woman aged 40-49 years with acute COVID-19. CDR3s include the opening cysteine and the closing phenylalanine or tryptophan. The order of the fields is clone size, V gene, D gene, J gene, CDR3 protein, CDR3 DNA. A D gene is named only where the DNA matches it firmly. Not every row has a clone size; where given, it reads once, few, many or a size class.

few,TRBV28,TRBD2,TRBJ2-7,CASTGEGLASEQYF,TGTGCCAGCACCGGTGAGGGACTAGCCAGCGAGCAGTACTTC
.,TRBV11-3,TRBD2,TRBJ2-1,CASSPGTSGLRQFF,TGTGCCAGCAGCCCCGGGACTAGCGGGTTAAGGCAGTTCTTC
.,TRBV5-4,.,TRBJ2-1,CASSFRSQGVAEQFF,TGTGCCAGCAGCTTCAGGAGCCAGGGTGTTGCTGAGCAGTTCTTC
.,TRBV29-1,.,TRBJ2-5,CSVNPQGKTQYF,TGCAGCGTTAACCCGCAGGGGAAGACCCAGTACTTC
once,TRBV2,.,TRBJ1-6,CAGKTDSPLHF,TGTGCCGGCAAGACAGATTCACCCCTCCACTTT
many,TRBV19,.,TRBJ1-5,CASSPYSGGQQPQHF,TGTGCCAGTAGCCCCTATTCGGGGGGCCAGCAGCCCCAGCATTTT
.,TRBV18,TRBD2,TRBJ2-1,CASSPYTSGRGSYNEQFF,TGTGCCAGCTCACCATATACTAGCGGGAGAGGGTCCTACAATGAGCAGTTCTTC
.,TRBV30,.,TRBJ1-5,CAWNGGGGSNQPQHF,TGTGCCTGGAATGGCGGGGGGGGAAGCAATCAGCCCCAGCATTTT
.,TRBV4-2,.,TRBJ2-5,CASSQDGQMGAGTQYF,TGTGCCAGCAGCCAAGATGGGCAAATGGGGGCGGGGACCCAGTACTTC
.,TRBV6-4,.,TRBJ1-1,CASSEGTGDTEAFF,TGTGCCAGCAGTGAAGGGACGGGGGACACTGAAGCTTTCTTT
.,TRBV4-2,TRBD1,TRBJ1-6,CASSQEGGQGNSPLHF,TGTGCCAGCAGCCAAGAAGGGGGACAGGGAAATTCACCCCTCCACTTT
.,TRBV10-3,TRBD2,TRBJ2-1,CAILLAGDRLLYNEQFF,TGTGCCATCCTGCTAGCGGGGGACCGTCTCTTATACAATGAGCAGTTCTTC
once,TRBV27,TRBD1,TRBJ1-5,CASSRVTGPEGNQPQHF,TGTGCCAGCAGTCGAGTGACAGGGCCGGAGGGAAATCAGCCCCAGCATTTT
few,TRBV10-2,.,TRBJ1-3,CASSEPGVGNTIYF,TGCGCCAGCAGTGAGCCCGGGGTTGGAAACACCATATATTTT
.,TRBV7-7,TRBD1,TRBJ1-6,CASSLRQGRGSPLHF,TGTGCTAGCAGCCTCCGACAGGGAAGAGGGTCACCCCTCCACTTT
few,TRBV5-1,.,TRBJ2-2,CASSTGDTGELFF,TGCGCCAGCAGCACGGGGGACACCGGGGAGCTGTTTTTT
.,TRBV18,.,TRBJ2-7,CASSPYTLGGSTYEQYF,TGTGCCAGCTCACCATACACCTTGGGCGGGTCTACCTACGAGCAGTACTTC
few,TRBV5-1,.,TRBJ1-1,CASSLTGTHTEAFF,TGCGCCAGCAGCTTGACAGGTACGCACACTGAAGCTTTCTTT
.,TRBV5-5,.,TRBJ1-2,CASSLNHRERNYGYTF,TGTGCCAGCAGCTTAAATCACAGGGAGAGGAACTATGGCTACACCTTC
.,TRBV7-9,TRBD1,TRBJ1-2,CASSLDRGNGYTF,TGTGCCAGCAGCTTGGACAGGGGGAATGGCTACACCTTC
.,TRBV6-5,TRBD1,TRBJ1-5,CASSQGQGNQPQHF,TGTGCCAGCAGCCAGGGACAGGGGAATCAGCCCCAGCATTTT
.,TRBV20-1,.,TRBJ1-1,CSASPRGGTEAFF,TGCAGTGCTAGTCCCAGAGGGGGCACTGAAGCTTTCTTT
.,TRBV18,TRBD1,TRBJ2-6,CASSVRTGGSGANVLTF,TGTGCCAGCTCAGTAAGAACAGGGGGCTCTGGGGCCAACGTCCTGACTTTC
.,TRBV6-2/TRBV6-3,TRBD2,TRBJ2-2,CASSIRAGVIGELFF,TGTGCCAGCAGCATCCGAGCGGGAGTGATCGGGGAGCTGTTTTTT
.,TRBV18,.,TRBJ2-5,CASSPDRPQETQYF,TGTGCCAGCTCACCAGACAGACCCCAAGAGACCCAGTACTTC
few,TRBV10-1,TRBD1,TRBJ1-2,CASSGNRGLGYTF,TGCGCCAGCAGTGGGAACAGGGGACTTGGCTACACCTTC
.,TRBV10-2,TRBD1,TRBJ1-1,CASSTPGTGRTEAFF,TGCGCCAGCAGTACCCCCGGGACAGGGCGAACTGAAGCTTTCTTT
.,TRBV28,.,TRBJ1-2,CASSFQGSYGYTF,TGTGCCAGCAGTTTTCAGGGATCGTATGGCTACACCTTC
.,TRBV27,.,TRBJ1-5,CASSLNRVGQPQHF,TGTGCCAGCAGTTTAAACAGGGTCGGTCAGCCCCAGCATTTT
.,TRBV19,.,TRBJ1-4,CASSMSRNLNEKLFF,TGTGCCAGTAGTATGTCCAGAAACCTTAATGAAAAACTGTTTTTT
.,TRBV5-4,.,TRBJ1-6,CASRDPGWDSPLHF,TGTGCCAGCAGAGATCCAGGGTGGGATTCACCCCTCCACTTT
.,TRBV25-1,TRBD1,TRBJ1-2,CASSAGTGYGYTF,TGTGCCAGCAGTGCAGGGACAGGCTATGGCTACACCTTC
.,TRBV7-6,.,TRBJ1-6,CASSLGSSSPLHF,TGTGCCAGCAGCTTAGGCTCGAGTTCACCCCTCCACTTT
few,TRBV30,.,TRBJ1-1,CAWSVRETAEAFF,TGTGCCTGGAGTGTAAGGGAGACGGCAGAAGCTTTCTTT
.,TRBV24-1,TRBD1,TRBJ2-5,CATSDLGQGGTQYF,TGTGCCACCAGTGATTTGGGACAGGGGGGGACCCAGTACTTC
.,TRBV7-3,.,TRBJ2-1,CASSLGLARYNEQFF,TGTGCCAGCAGCTTAGGTCTAGCGCGCTACAATGAGCAGTTCTTC
.,TRBV5-1,TRBD1,TRBJ1-4,CASRSQGANEKLFF,TGCGCCAGCCGAAGCCAGGGGGCTAATGAAAAACTGTTTTTT
.,TRBV5-4,.,TRBJ1-1,CASSLGGLNTEAFF,TGTGCCAGCAGCTTGGGTGGCTTGAACACTGAAGCTTTCTTT
.,TRBV7-9,.,TRBJ1-4,CASSLGSTNEKLFF,TGTGCCAGCAGCCTCGGGTCTACTAATGAAAAACTGTTTTTT
few,TRBV9,TRBD1,TRBJ1-2,CASSLAQGQGDYYGYTF,TGTGCCAGCAGCCTAGCCCAAGGACAGGGGGATTACTATGGCTACACCTTC
.,TRBV12-3/TRBV12-4,.,TRBJ1-2,CASSLVGNDGYTF,TGTGCCAGCAGTTTAGTCGGGAACGATGGCTACACCTTC
.,TRBV15,TRBD2,TRBJ2-5,CATSRGLAGGETQYF,TGTGCCACCAGCAGAGGGCTAGCGGGGGGAGAGACCCAGTACTTC
.,TRBV9,.,TRBJ2-3,CASSVGASTDTQYF,TGTGCCAGCAGCGTAGGAGCCAGCACAGATACGCAGTATTTT
once,TRBV5-6,.,TRBJ1-4,CASSLVQGSEKLFF,TGTGCCAGCAGCTTGGTTCAGGGGAGTGAAAAACTGTTTTTT
.,TRBV19,.,TRBJ2-1,CASSLYNEQFF,TGTGCCAGTAGTCTGTACAATGAGCAGTTCTTC
.,TRBV28,.,TRBJ1-1,CASSFSRSGTTREAFF,TGTGCCAGCAGTTTTTCCCGGTCGGGGACAACGAGGGAAGCTTTCTTT
.,TRBV7-2,.,TRBJ2-3,CASSLGRETDTQYF,TGTGCCAGCAGCTTAGGACGGGAGACAGATACGCAGTATTTT
.,TRBV6-5,.,TRBJ2-1,CASSLRGMDEQFF,TGTGCCAGCAGCTTGCGAGGAATGGATGAGCAGTTCTTC
.,TRBV21-1,.,TRBJ2-1,CASSKTHPIGNEQFF,TGTGCCAGCAGCAAAACTCACCCCATTGGCAATGAGCAGTTCTTC
.,TRBV2,TRBD1,TRBJ1-4,CASRPGTGPNEKLFF,TGTGCCAGCAGACCCGGGACAGGGCCTAACGAAAAACTGTTTTTT
few,TRBV5-6,.,TRBJ2-7,CASSLTGSYEQYF,TGTGCCAGCAGCCTGACTGGTTCCTACGAGCAGTACTTC
.,TRBV20-1,.,TRBJ1-2,CSATPGGGYTF,TGCAGTGCTACGCCCGGGGGAGGCTACACCTTC
.,TRBV10-3,.,TRBJ1-1,CAISESGANTEAFF,TGTGCCATCAGTGAGTCGGGGGCCAACACTGAAGCTTTCTTT
few,TRBV28,.,TRBJ1-4,CASSSTGTLNEKLFF,TGTGCCAGCAGTTCGACCGGGACACTTAATGAAAAACTGTTTTTT
.,TRBV4-2,TRBD2,TRBJ2-5,CASSQDSGRVIETQYF,TGTGCCAGCAGCCAAGATAGCGGGAGGGTGATTGAGACCCAGTACTTC